Following are 30 T cell receptor beta chains from one sample sequenced in a study of cytomegalovirus exposure and HLA in healthy donors. The PCR ran on 60 Vbeta and 13 Jbeta primers. Data came from immunoSEQ multiplex PCR; TCRdb stores just in-frame clones and leaves some out. The table shows about 190,000 clones, with about 76% occurring only once. The sequencing input was PBMCs. The receptors originated from a woman aged 50 to 60 in good health and CMV-seronegative.

The V call is TRBV6-5, the J call TRBJ2-2, with 9 positions matching TRBD2. The CDR3 runs 16 residues. CDR1 MNHEY and CDR2 SVGAGI come from the germline V gene. The ends lost 4 bases at V and 5 bases at J; junction bases unmatched: 8. Here the CDR3 reads CASSSGTSFMTGELFF. The CDR3 nucleotides read TGTGCCAGCAGTTCCGGGACTAGCTTTATGACCGGGGAGCTGTTTTTT.

This chain joins TRBV5-4 and TRBJ2-1; the match to TRBD1 covers 7 bases. Germline V gives CDR1 SGHNT, CDR2 YYREEE (reference sequence). Trimming cost V 6 bases and J 7 bases; bases outside gene matches: 7. The CDR3 spans 13 residues. The CDR3 is CASTLQGMNEQFF. CDR3 DNA sequence: TGTGCCAGCACCCTACAGGGGATGAATGAGCAGTTCTTC.

This clone was recorded a few times. This chain connects TRBV7-6 to TRBJ1-1; D gene unclear. The CDR3 extends over 14 amino acids. The germline gives CDR1 SGHVS, CDR2 FNYEAQ. V was clipped by 0 bases and J by 4 bases, with 9 bases between them. CDR3 coding DNA: TGTGCCAGCAGCTTAGCGGGAGGGTCCACTGAAGCTTTCTTT. Amino acid sequence: CASSLAGGSTEAFF.

This clone was seen more than once but under ten times. The chain uses TRBV9 and TRBJ2-1; 7 nucleotides align to TRBD2. With V trimmed by 6 bases and J by 6 bases, 12 bases remained unmatched. The CDR3 runs to 15 residues. Germline lookup yields CDR1 SGDLS and CDR2 YYNGEE. The CDR3 DNA reads TGTGCCAGCACAGCGGCGGGAGACTTCGGCAATGAGCAGTTCTTC. Translation gives CASTAAGDFGNEQFF.

Only one count was recorded for this clone. The CDR3 loop is CASSRQMNTGELFF. The CDR3 region has the DNA TGTGCCAGCAGTCGACAGATGAACACCGGGGAGCTGTTTTTT. The rearrangement links TRBV6-5 to TRBJ2-2, with D perhaps TRBD1 (5 bases). Germline V lookup: CDR1 MNHEY, CDR2 SVGAGI. V lost 5 bases, J lost 1 base, and 8 bases lay in between. This CDR3 contains 14 residues.

CDR3 in amino acids: CASSESASGAYNEQFF. CDR3 DNA: TGTGCCAGCAGTGAGTCAGCTAGCGGGGCCTACAATGAGCAGTTCTTC. The chain couples TRBV2 to TRBJ2-1; TRBD2 matches 9 bases. The CDR3 has 16 residues. Germline CDR1 is SNHLY and CDR2 is FYNNEI. J lost 2 bases, V lost 3 bases, and 5 bases had no gene match.

This sequence joins TRBV19 and TRBJ1-5; D is perhaps TRBD1 (6 bases). The CDR3 is 14 residues long. The germline V gene encodes CDR1 LNHDA and CDR2 SQIVND (reference sequence). The V end lost 4 bases, the J end lost 5 bases, and 12 bases lay between the germline ends. Here the CDR3 DNA reads TGTGCCAGTAGTAACCCGCAGGGGCATCAGCCCCAGCATTTT. It translates to CASSNPQGHQPQHF.

The chain employs TRBV7-8 and TRBJ1-6, with 7 bases lining up with TRBD1. The V and J ends lost 5 bases and 6 bases, in that order; junction bases with no gene match: 4. Germline CDR1 and CDR2: SGHVS and FQNEAQ. This CDR3 has 14 amino acids. The CDR3 sequence: CASSQRQGNSPLHF. The DNA of the CDR3 is TGTGCCAGCAGCCAACGACAGGGTAATTCACCCCTCCACTTT.

This clone came up once. This chain links TRBV4-2 with TRBJ1-5; 7 nucleotides line up with TRBD1. Germline V gene lookup returns CDR1 LGHNA and CDR2 YNFKEQ. This CDR3 is built from 15 residues. Losses at the gene ends were 1 base for V and 4 bases for J; bases not matched to a gene: 4. The CDR3 spells CASSQGQGLNQPQHF. The CDR3 nucleotides read TGTGCCAGCAGCCAAGGACAGGGATTAAATCAGCCCCAGCATTTT.

The chain links TRBV7-9 to TRBJ1-2; 7 bases align to TRBD1. The CDR3 is 13 residues long. V lost 5 bases and J lost 5; bases outside the gene matches: 5. Germline V lookup: CDR1 SEHNR, CDR2 FQNEAQ (reference sequence). CDR3 nucleotides: TGTGCCAGCAGCCCGACAGGGTTTTATGGCTACACCTTC. It yields the protein CASSPTGFYGYTF. Drawing the rest from reference TRBV7-9 and TRBJ1-2, the complete variable domain is DTGVSQNPRHKITKRGQNVTFRCDPISEHNRLYWYRQTLGQGPEFLTYFQNEAQLEKSRLLSDRFSAERPKGSFSTLEIQRTEQGDSAMYLCASSPTGFYGYTFGSGTRLTVV.

About this clone: One end of the junction is discordant with germline, which a read error may explain. The rearrangement uses TRBV7-7 and TRBJ2-2; possible D gene TRBD1, 5 bases. This CDR3 is 14 amino acids long. Germline CDR1 is SSHAT and CDR2 is FNYEAQ (reference sequence). Here the CDR3 DNA reads TGTGCTAGCAGCTCCAGGGTCCAGGCCGGGGAGCTGTTTTTT. It yields the protein CASSSRVQAGELFF.

In DNA, the CDR3 is TGCGCCAGCAGATACGCCCCGACGGGGACAGATACGCAGTATTTT. This codes for CASRYAPTGTDTQYF. This rearrangement joins TRBV5-1 to TRBJ2-3, with D perhaps TRBD2 (5 bases). Germline assignment: CDR1 SGHRS and CDR2 YFSETQ. V lost 5 bases and J lost 3, with 16 bases in between. There are 15 residues in the CDR3.

The CDR3, as DNA: TGCGCCAGCAGCTTGAACCCAGGGCGGCGCGCTTCTGAGTCAGAGACCCAGTACTTC. It codes for CASSLNPGRRASESETQYF. The rearrangement links TRBV5-1 to TRBJ2-5; D may be TRBD1 (5 bases). V shed 1 base and J shed 4 bases, with 26 bases lying between them. The CDR3 has 19 amino acids. Germline loops: CDR1 SGHRS, CDR2 YFSETQ.

The V gene is TRBV5-1, the J gene TRBJ1-6; D is perhaps TRBD1 (6 bases). In germline, CDR1 is SGHRS, CDR2 YFSETQ. This CDR3 is 16 amino acids long. Trimming removed 5 bases at V and 0 bases at J, with 12 bases between. The DNA of the CDR3 is TGCGCCAGCAGACGACAGGATAGCTCCTATAATTCACCCCTCCACTTT. Its translation: CASRRQDSSYNSPLHF.

In this sample, this clone turned up a few times. The V gene is TRBV21-1, the J gene TRBJ1-2; the DNA was not used to check the table's D call, TRBD1. TRBV21-1 is given as a pseudogene. The CDR3 covers 18 residues. CDR3 sequence: CASSKAMGAERDNYGYTF. The CDR3 DNA sequence: TGTGCCAGCAGCAAAGCGATGGGGGCGGAGCGAGATAACTATGGCTACACCTTC.

The chain is built from TRBV14 and TRBJ2-7; TRBD2 matches 7 bases. This CDR3 is built from 16 residues. Germline assignment: CDR1 SGHDN and CDR2 FVKESK. Trimming took 4 bases from V and 2 from J; bases not matched to a gene: 11. The CDR3 DNA is TGTGCCAGCAGCCGGGGGGGAACAGCTAGAACCTACGAGCAGTACTTC. Translated: CASSRGGTARTYEQYF.

Comment on this clone: This sample also contains other DNA sequences that code for the same CDR3. The rearrangement uses TRBV5-1 and TRBJ2-7; 8 nucleotides match TRBD1. From germline, CDR1 is SGHRS and CDR2 YFSETQ. This CDR3 has 16 amino acids. V was pared by 0 bases and J by 1 base, with 6 bases of the junction left unmatched. Written as DNA, the CDR3 is TGCGCCAGCAGCTTGGCCGGACAGGGCAAGTCCTACGAGCAGTACTTC. As protein: CASSLAGQGKSYEQYF.

The chain links TRBV7-2 to TRBJ2-2; 11 nucleotides match TRBD2. V trimming: 1 base; J trimming: 2 bases; junction bases outside the gene matches: 6. Germline lookup yields CDR1 SGHTA and CDR2 FQGNSA. The CDR3 loop spans 18 amino acids. CDR3: CASSLVGLAALNTGELFF. DNA of the CDR3: TGTGCCAGCAGCTTAGTGGGACTAGCGGCCCTAAACACCGGGGAGCTGTTTTTT.

This chain connects TRBV15 to TRBJ1-1, with D hard to call. The length of the CDR3 is 16 residues. V lost 0 bases and J 0 bases, leaving 11 bases between the germline ends. Germline CDR1 reads LNHNV; CDR2 reads YYDKDF (reference sequence). The DNA of the CDR3 is TGTGCCACCAGCAGAGATTTGAAACAGTTGAACACTGAAGCTTTCTTT. This sequence encodes CATSRDLKQLNTEAFF. The full variable domain, completed using reference TRBV15 and TRBJ1-1, is DAMVIQNPRYQVTQFGKPVTLSCSQTLNHNVMYWYQQKSSQAPKLLFHYYDKDFNNEADTPDNFQSRRPNTSFCFLDIRSPGLGDTAMYLCATSRDLKQLNTEAFFGQGTRLTVV.

CDR3 nucleotides: TGTGCCAGCAGTAGGACAGGGGGCGAAATTTTGGGGGGCTACACCTTC. Protein: CASSRTGGEILGGYTF. The V gene is TRBV7-3, the J gene TRBJ1-2; TRBD1 aligns across 11 bases. This CDR3 region has 16 residues. J gave up 8 bases and V 6 bases, and 14 bases lay outside the gene matches. The germline CDR1 and CDR2 sequences are SGHTA and FQGTGA.

The chain recombines TRBV5-1 with TRBJ2-1; the match to TRBD2 covers 8 bases. The germline gives CDR1 SGHRS, CDR2 YFSETQ. This CDR3 has 15 residues. Trimming at V came to 0 bases and at J to 3 bases, leaving 2 bases not matched to a gene. CDR3 sequence (DNA): TGCGCCAGCAGCTTGGACGGGACTAGCTACAATGAGCAGTTCTTC. This gives the protein CASSLDGTSYNEQFF.

DNA of the CDR3: TGCGCCAGCAGCCCTGAACTAGCGGGGAGCTACGAGCAGTACTTC. This codes for CASSPELAGSYEQYF. This chain connects TRBV5-1 to TRBJ2-7; 10 bases align to TRBD2. The germline gives CDR1 SGHRS, CDR2 YFSETQ. This CDR3 contains 15 residues. V lost 4 bases, J lost 3 bases, and 7 bases stayed unmatched.

The chain is built from TRBV6-1 and TRBJ2-7, with a tentative D call TRBD2 (6 bases). The V gene's germline CDR1 is MNHNS and CDR2 SASEGT. The CDR3 consists of 17 residues. The V end lost 3 bases, the J end lost 6 bases, and 24 bases lay between the germline ends. Written as DNA, the CDR3 is TGTGCCAGCAGTGACACTCCACCCGGGACTCTCCCTCGCGAGCAGTACTTC. Its translation is CASSDTPPGTLPREQYF.

The chain links TRBV14 to TRBJ2-3; TRBD2 is a possible D gene (6 bases). Per the germline V gene, CDR1 is SGHDN and CDR2 is FVKESK. Trimming took off 4 bases at V and 3 bases at J, with 14 bases between the two ends. The length of the CDR3 is 15 residues. The CDR3: CASSPYLLATDTQYF. In DNA, the CDR3 is TGTGCCAGCAGCCCCTACCTCCTAGCGACAGATACGCAGTATTTT. Based on the CDR3 plus reference TRBV14 and TRBJ2-3, the full variable domain is EAGVTQFPSHSVIEKGQTVTLRCDPISGHDNLYWYRRVMGKEIKFLLHFVKESKQDESGMPNNRFLAERTGGTYSTLKVQPAELEDSGVYFCASSPYLLATDTQYFGPGTRLTVL.

The V gene is TRBV27, the J gene TRBJ2-4; 8 nucleotides align to TRBD2. The length of the CDR3 is 16 residues. The germline V gene encodes CDR1 MNHEY and CDR2 SMNVEV (reference sequence). The ends lost 5 bases at V and 0 bases at J; junction bases unmatched: 6. CDR3 nucleotide sequence: TGTGCCAGCAGTCTGGCGGGAGGTTTAGCCAAAAACATTCAGTACTTC. Amino acid sequence: CASSLAGGLAKNIQYF.

The DNA for the CDR3 is TGCGCCAGCAGACGTGGGGGTAGCGGGGGTTCAGATACGCAGTATTTT. It specifies CASRRGGSGGSDTQYF. The V and J genes are TRBV5-1 and TRBJ2-3; 9 bases are shared with TRBD2. This CDR3 comprises 16 residues. After removal of 5 bases from V and 4 bases from J, the junction contained 11 bases not matched to a gene. Germline V lookup: CDR1 SGHRS, CDR2 YFSETQ.

This clone was detected once. The chain links TRBV27 to TRBJ2-5; D gene unclear. The J call could be wrong; TRBJ2-7 is a better fit for the DNA end. Germline V gene lookup returns CDR1 MNHEY and CDR2 SMNVEV (reference sequence). The CDR3 is 13 residues long. The DNA for the CDR3 is TGTGCCAGCAGACAGATAGAAGGATACGAGCAGTACTTC. Amino acid sequence: CASRQIEGYEQYF.

This clone was seen only a few times. The V and J genes are TRBV7-8 and TRBJ2-5, with D possibly matching TRBD2 (5 bases). V was cut by 2 bases and J by 5 bases, with 9 bases left in between. CDR1 is SGHVS and CDR2 is FQNEAQ in the germline V gene. The CDR3 runs 13 residues. Here the CDR3 reads CASSLSRRETQYF. CDR3 nucleotides: TGTGCCAGCAGCTTAAGTAGGAGGGAGACCCAGTACTTC.

The V gene is TRBV9, the J gene TRBJ1-3; no firm D call. Deletions cut 4 bases from V and 1 base from J, with 12 bases between. From germline, CDR1 is SGDLS and CDR2 YYNGEE. The CDR3 contains 15 residues. CDR3 sequence reads: CASSPRTVSGNTIYF. CDR3 nucleotide sequence: TGTGCCAGCAGCCCCCGAACAGTTTCTGGAAACACCATATATTTT.

This clone was counted only a few times. V is TRBV6-4 and J is TRBJ1-6, with 7 positions matching TRBD1. Germline assignment: CDR1 MRHNA and CDR2 SNTAGT. The CDR3 runs to 15 residues. V shed 2 bases, J shed 7 bases, and the junction held 5 bases outside the gene matches. CDR3 nucleotides: TGTGCCAGCAGTGACAAGGGGGCGGGAAATTCACCCCTCCACTTT. Protein product: CASSDKGAGNSPLHF.